This T cell receptor (beta chain) comes out of a study of HIV-infected patients and healthy controls. Alpha and beta constant-region primers primed reverse transcription of approximately 0.55 ug RNA. Separate chain-specific third strand synthesis with multiplexing indices produced the alpha and beta libraries. Each CDR3 protein gets one entry after TCRdb re-called the 5' RACE reads with MiXCR. The sample carries 3,500 to 4,000 distinct CDR3 sequences, 25% to 35% recorded once. V was shortened by 4 bases and J by 0 bases, with 12 bases between the two germline ends. There are 15 residues in the CDR3. In germline, CDR1 is SGHDT, CDR2 YYEEEE. Follow-up blood was drawn about 14 weeks, roughly three months, after antiretroviral therapy began. No cell fractionation was done, so the repertoire covers all unsorted peripheral blood T cells.

This sample comprised blood, obtained during antiretroviral therapy. The source is an adult with HIV infection. The rearrangement joins TRBV5-6 to TRBJ2-3, with D perhaps given as TRBD1 or TRBD2 (5 bases each). The CDR3 bases are TGTGCCAGCAGCAAGGGACCAACTAGCACAGATACGCAGTATTTT. This gives the protein CASSKGPTSTDTQYF.